These 17 T cell receptor beta chains were sequenced from one sample in a study of shared clonotypes between healthy human individuals. TCRdb's table, derived via immunoSEQ multiplex PCR, lists solely in-frame clones and lacks some. The table has some 500,000 clones, around 96% seen once; the top ten hold about 0.06%. The sequenced sample consisted of naive CD4+ T cells sorted from blood. Indicated subset: CD45RA+ positively selected. The origin of the receptors is a woman in her twenties or thirties in good health.

The V and J genes are TRBV19 and TRBJ2-7, with D hard to call. Trimming took 3 bases from V and 0 from J, leaving 9 bases between them. CDR3 length equals 14 residues. CDR1 and CDR2 from the germline V gene are LNHDA and SQIVND (reference sequence). The CDR3 DNA follows: TGTGCCAGTAGTATCTCCTATACCTCCTACGAGCAGTACTTC. Its translation: CASSISYTSYEQYF.

This sequence joins TRBV10-3 and TRBJ2-7; no clear D gene. This CDR3 contains 14 residues. V was trimmed by 6 bases and J by 4 bases, leaving 16 bases between them. The V gene's germline CDR1 is ENHRY and CDR2 SYGVKD. Here the CDR3 reads CAISSTASRYEQYF. The CDR3 coding sequence is TGTGCCATCAGCTCGACGGCTTCGAGGTACGAGCAGTACTTC.

This chain's CDR3 is CASNDRTDSYEQYF. For the CDR3, the DNA is TGTGCCAGCAACGACAGGACAGACTCCTACGAGCAGTACTTC. This rearrangement joins TRBV28 to TRBJ2-7; tentative D call: TRBD1 (6 bases). Deletions cut 7 bases from V and 0 bases from J, with 13 bases between. The CDR3 sequence is 14 residues long. Germline CDR1 MDHEN, CDR2 SYDVKM.

This clone was detected once. The chain links TRBV29-1 to TRBJ2-5; D could derive from TRBD1 or TRBD2 (5 bases each). The CDR3 length is 12 residues. Germline assignment: CDR1 SQVTM and CDR2 ANQGSEA. V was trimmed by 8 bases and J by 5 bases, leaving 15 bases between them. The CDR3 loop reads CSLRVGTETQYF. The CDR3 DNA is TGCAGCCTTCGGGTCGGGACCGAGACCCAGTACTTC.

The chain carries TRBV9 and TRBJ1-5; D remains ambiguous. The V end was cut by 9 bases, the J end by 4 bases, with 17 bases between. The germline gives CDR1 SGDLS, CDR2 YYNGEE. The CDR3 length is 14 residues. Here the CDR3 reads CATEGGRSNQPQHF. The CDR3 bases are TGTGCCACAGAGGGCGGTCGGTCGAATCAGCCCCAGCATTTT.

This chain links TRBV28 with TRBJ1-4; unclear D gene. Germline V CDR1 and CDR2: MDHEN, SYDVKM. The CDR3 loop spans 13 amino acids. Trimming pared 6 bases from V and 5 bases from J, leaving 10 bases between. The CDR3 here is CASRATGNEKLFF. CDR3 coding DNA: TGTGCCAGCAGGGCGACGGGAAATGAAAAACTGTTTTTT.

This chain uses TRBV23-1 with TRBJ2-3; TRBD1 matches 7 bases. TRBV23-1 belongs to the ORF category, with a function that is uncertain. CDR3 length: 18 amino acids. The trim removed 4 bases at V and 4 bases at J, leaving 17 bases unmatched. CDR3 nucleotides: TGCGCCAGCAGTCGACCACCCCCGGGACAGCCCGGGCCAGATACGCAGTATTTT. This encodes CASSRPPPGQPGPDTQYF.

CDR3 in amino acids: CASSESPMTGNNEQFF. The CDR3 nucleotides read TGCGCCAGCAGTGAGAGCCCCATGACAGGGAATAATGAGCAGTTCTTC. The chain uses TRBV10-1 and TRBJ2-1, with 7 bases aligning to TRBD1. V lost 2 bases, J lost 7 bases, and 11 bases stayed unmatched. Germline CDR1 reads WNHNN; CDR2 reads SYGVQD (reference sequence). The CDR3 length is 16 residues.

This chain uses TRBV19 with TRBJ2-7; 7 bases fit TRBD1. This CDR3 comprises 14 residues. CDR1 LNHDA and CDR2 SQIVND come from the germline V gene (reference sequence). V was pared by 6 bases and J by 2 bases, with 7 bases of the junction left unmatched. CDR3 sequence reads: CASSNRGLAYEQYF. CDR3 sequence (DNA): TGTGCCAGTAGCAACAGGGGCCTGGCCTACGAGCAGTACTTC. Full variable domain (outside the CDR3, taken from reference TRBV19 and TRBJ2-7): DGGITQSPKYLFRKEGQNVTLSCEQNLNHDAMYWYRQDPGQGLRLIYYSQIVNDFQKGDIAEGYSVSREKKESFPLTVTSAQKNPTAFYLCASSNRGLAYEQYFGPGTRLTVT.

The V and J genes are TRBV2 and TRBJ2-5; no definite D call. Per the germline V gene, CDR1 is SNHLY and CDR2 is FYNNEI. Trimming removed 4 bases at V and 0 bases at J, with 6 bases between. This CDR3 comprises 13 residues. The CDR3 loop reads CASSVADQETQYF. Here the CDR3 DNA reads TGTGCCAGCAGTGTTGCGGACCAAGAGACCCAGTACTTC.

The CDR3 nucleotides are TGTGCCAGCAGGGCTAGCGTCGAGCAGTACTTC. Translation gives CASRASVEQYF. The chain links TRBV6-1 to TRBJ2-7, with D tentatively TRBD2 (6 bases). The CDR3 spans 11 residues. CDR1 is MNHNS, CDR2 SASEGT, per germline. The V end was cut by 6 bases, the J end by 6 bases, with 9 bases between.

The chain is built from TRBV28 and TRBJ1-5; possibly TRBD1 for D (6 bases). This CDR3 comprises 14 residues. V was clipped by 10 bases and J by 5 bases, with 18 bases between them. Germline assignment: CDR1 MDHEN and CDR2 SYDVKM. CDR3 loop: CAIRLGGVDQPQHF. The CDR3 DNA sequence: TGTGCCATACGACTAGGGGGAGTGGATCAGCCCCAGCATTTT.

The chain couples TRBV5-1 to TRBJ2-6; D remains ambiguous. V gave up 6 bases and J gave up 1 base, with 8 bases separating them. The CDR3 runs to 14 residues. Germline-derived CDR1 and CDR2 are SGHRS and YFSETQ. In DNA form, the CDR3 reads TGCGCCAGCACTTGGTCTTCTGGGGCCAACGTCCTGACTTTC. Translation: CASTWSSGANVLTF.

This chain connects TRBV27 to TRBJ1-5; 7 bases match TRBD1. CDR1 and CDR2 from the germline V gene are MNHEY and SMNVEV (reference sequence). Trimming took 5 bases from V and 0 from J; bases not matched to a gene: 7. This CDR3 spans 16 amino acids. The CDR3 loop reads CASSPRTGYSNQPQHF. The CDR3 bases are TGTGCCAGCAGTCCAAGGACAGGTTATAGCAATCAGCCCCAGCATTTT.

The chain couples TRBV5-1 to TRBJ2-3; 7 nucleotides match TRBD1. Germline V gives CDR1 SGHRS, CDR2 YFSETQ. The CDR3 sequence is 15 residues long. With V trimmed by 2 bases and J by 3 bases, 6 bases remained unmatched. The CDR3 loop reads CASSFGQGVTDTQYF. The CDR3, as DNA: TGCGCCAGCAGCTTCGGTCAGGGGGTTACAGATACGCAGTATTTT.

This chain uses TRBV5-4 with TRBJ2-2; D may match TRBD1 or TRBD2 (5 bases each). The V end lost 4 bases, the J end lost 5 bases, and 15 bases lay between the germline ends. This CDR3 comprises 15 residues. Germline V gives CDR1 SGHNT, CDR2 YYREEE (reference sequence). The DNA for the CDR3 is TGTGCCAGCAGCCCTGGGTTGGGGGAAACCGGGGAGCTGTTTTTT. It yields the protein CASSPGLGETGELFF.

V and J are TRBV7-2 and TRBJ1-2; D unresolved. CDR1 and CDR2 from the germline V gene are SGHTA and FQGNSA. The V and J ends lost 4 bases and 2 bases respectively, with 8 bases between them. CDR3 length: 13 residues. The CDR3 reads CASSYDVNYGYTF. The DNA for the CDR3 is TGTGCCAGCAGCTACGACGTAAACTATGGCTACACCTTC.